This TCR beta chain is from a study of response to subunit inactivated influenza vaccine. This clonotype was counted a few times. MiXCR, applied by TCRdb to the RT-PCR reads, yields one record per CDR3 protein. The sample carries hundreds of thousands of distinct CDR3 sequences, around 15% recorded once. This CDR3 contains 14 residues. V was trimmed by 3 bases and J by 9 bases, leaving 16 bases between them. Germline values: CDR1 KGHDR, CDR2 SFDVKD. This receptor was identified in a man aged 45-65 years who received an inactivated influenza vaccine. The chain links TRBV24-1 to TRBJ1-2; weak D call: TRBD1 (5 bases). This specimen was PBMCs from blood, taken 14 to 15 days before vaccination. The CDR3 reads CATSDRSGMGSYTF. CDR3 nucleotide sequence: TGTGCCACCAGTGATCGGTCAGGGATGGGGAGCTACACCTTC.